This paragraph reports one T cell receptor (beta chain). This was the immunoSEQ v3 assay. Assay: immunoSEQ multiplex PCR; the TCRdb copy retains only in-frame clones and omits some. Of roughly 60,000 clones listed, over 75% are singletons. V dropped 3 bases and J dropped 4 bases, with 13 bases sitting between them. There are 15 residues in the CDR3. Per germline, CDR1 MNHEY and CDR2 SVGAGI. This sample is drawn from a study of TIL therapy for anti-PD-1-resistant metastatic lung cancer. Study context: Patients then received nivolumab; progressors got lymphodepletion, TIL and IL-2. Median patient age was 54, ranging roughly 35-85 years. Half of patients were current or former smokers. Tumors carried a median 1.5 non-synonymous mutations per megabase.

Documented time point: pre-treatment sample, taken before nivolumab and TIL therapy. This receptor was identified in a person aged 25 to 80 with non-small cell lung cancer. This sequence joins TRBV6-5 and TRBJ2-1; TRBD1 might be the D (6 bases). This specimen was blood, taken at baseline. CDR3 protein: CASSYQTGPYNEQFF. DNA of the CDR3: TGTGCCAGCAGTTATCAGACAGGCCCATACAATGAGCAGTTCTTC.